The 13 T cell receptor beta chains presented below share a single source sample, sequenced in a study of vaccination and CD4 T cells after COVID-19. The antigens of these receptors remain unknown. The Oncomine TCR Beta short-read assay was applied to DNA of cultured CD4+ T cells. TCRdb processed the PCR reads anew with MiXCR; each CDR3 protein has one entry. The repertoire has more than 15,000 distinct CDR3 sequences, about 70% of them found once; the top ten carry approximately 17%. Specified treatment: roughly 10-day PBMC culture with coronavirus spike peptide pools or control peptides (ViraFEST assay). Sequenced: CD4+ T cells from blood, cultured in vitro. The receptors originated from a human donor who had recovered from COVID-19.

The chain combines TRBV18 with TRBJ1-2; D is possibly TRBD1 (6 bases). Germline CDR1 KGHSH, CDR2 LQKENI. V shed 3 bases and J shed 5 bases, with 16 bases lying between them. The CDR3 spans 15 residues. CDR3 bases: TGTGCCAGCTCACCGCCCGTTAATAGGGGGTATGGCTACACCTTC. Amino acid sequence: CASSPPVNRGYGYTF.

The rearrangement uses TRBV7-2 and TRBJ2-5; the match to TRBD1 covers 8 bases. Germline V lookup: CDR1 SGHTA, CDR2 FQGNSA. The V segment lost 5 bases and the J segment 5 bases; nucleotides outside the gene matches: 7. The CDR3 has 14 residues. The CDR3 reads CASSRDRGRETQYF. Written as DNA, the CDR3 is TGTGCCAGCAGCCGCGACAGGGGCCGGGAGACCCAGTACTTC.

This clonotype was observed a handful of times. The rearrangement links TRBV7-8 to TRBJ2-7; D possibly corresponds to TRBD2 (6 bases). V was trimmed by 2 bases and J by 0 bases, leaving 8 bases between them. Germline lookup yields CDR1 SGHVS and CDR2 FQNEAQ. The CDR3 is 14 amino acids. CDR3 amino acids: CASSLWDSSYEQYF. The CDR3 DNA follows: TGTGCCAGCAGCTTATGGGACTCCTCCTACGAGCAGTACTTC.

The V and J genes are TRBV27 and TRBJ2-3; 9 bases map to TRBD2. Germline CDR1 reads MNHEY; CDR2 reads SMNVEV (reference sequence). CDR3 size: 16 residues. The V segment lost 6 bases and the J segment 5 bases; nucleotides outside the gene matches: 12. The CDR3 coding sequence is TGTGCCAGCAGACCCTGGGTAGCGGGAGTGGGAGATACGCAGTATTTT. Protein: CASRPWVAGVGDTQYF.

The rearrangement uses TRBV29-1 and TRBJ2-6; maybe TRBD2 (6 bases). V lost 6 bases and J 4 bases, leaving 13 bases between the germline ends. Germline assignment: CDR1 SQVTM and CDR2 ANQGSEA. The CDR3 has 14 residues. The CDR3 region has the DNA TGCAGCGTGAGGGAGGAAGTCGGGGCCAACGTCCTGACTTTC. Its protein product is CSVREEVGANVLTF.

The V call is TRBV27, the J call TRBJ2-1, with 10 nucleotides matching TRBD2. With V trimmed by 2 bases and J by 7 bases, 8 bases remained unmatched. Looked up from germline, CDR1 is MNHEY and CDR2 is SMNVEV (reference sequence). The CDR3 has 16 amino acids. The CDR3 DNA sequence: TGTGCCAGCAGTTTAGCCCGACTAGCGGGTTTGAATGAGCAGTTCTTC. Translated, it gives CASSLARLAGLNEQFF.

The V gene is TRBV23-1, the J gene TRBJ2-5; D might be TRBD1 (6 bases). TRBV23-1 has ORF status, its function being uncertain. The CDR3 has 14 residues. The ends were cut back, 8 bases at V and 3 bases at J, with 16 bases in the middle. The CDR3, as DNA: TGCGCCAGCGAAAGAGAGGACAGCAAAGAGACCCAGTACTTC. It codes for CASEREDSKETQYF.

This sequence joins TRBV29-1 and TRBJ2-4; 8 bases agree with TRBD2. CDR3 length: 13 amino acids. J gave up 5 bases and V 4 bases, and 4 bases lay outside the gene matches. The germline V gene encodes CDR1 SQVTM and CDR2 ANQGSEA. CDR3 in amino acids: CSVAPGGENIQYF. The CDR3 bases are TGCAGCGTTGCCCCGGGGGGGGAAAACATTCAGTACTTC. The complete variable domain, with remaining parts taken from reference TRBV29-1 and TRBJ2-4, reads SAVISQKPSRDICQRGTSLTIQCQVDSQVTMMFWYRQQPGQSLTLIATANQGSEATYESGFVIDKFPISRPNLTFSTLTVSNMSPEDSSIYLCSVAPGGENIQYFGAGTRLSVL.

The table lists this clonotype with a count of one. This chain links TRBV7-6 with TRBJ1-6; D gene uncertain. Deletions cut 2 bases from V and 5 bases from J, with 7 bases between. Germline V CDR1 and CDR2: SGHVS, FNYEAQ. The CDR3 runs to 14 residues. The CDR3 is CASSLTDHNSPLHF. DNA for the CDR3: TGTGCCAGCAGCTTAACAGACCATAATTCACCCCTCCACTTT.

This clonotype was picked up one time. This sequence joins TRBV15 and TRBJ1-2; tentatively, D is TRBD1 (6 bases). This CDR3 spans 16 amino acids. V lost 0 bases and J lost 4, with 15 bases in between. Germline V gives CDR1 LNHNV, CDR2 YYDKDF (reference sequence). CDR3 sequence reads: CATSRDPGEVGYGYTF. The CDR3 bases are TGTGCCACCAGCAGAGATCCAGGGGAAGTGGGCTATGGCTACACCTTC.

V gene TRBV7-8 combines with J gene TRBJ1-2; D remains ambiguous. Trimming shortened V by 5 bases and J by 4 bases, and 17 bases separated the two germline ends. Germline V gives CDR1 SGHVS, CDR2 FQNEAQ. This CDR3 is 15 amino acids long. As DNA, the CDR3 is TGTGCCAGCAGCCCCCGGCGGCTCCTTGGCTATGGCTACACCTTC. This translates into CASSPRRLLGYGYTF.

This chain's CDR3 is CASRGEGFRPQHF. CDR3 bases: TGTGCCAGCAGGGGGGAGGGCTTCCGGCCCCAGCATTTT. The chain is built from TRBV27 and TRBJ1-5, with a possible D match to TRBD1 (5 bases). Per germline, CDR1 MNHEY and CDR2 SMNVEV (reference sequence). The CDR3 runs 13 residues. Trimming pared 6 bases from V and 9 bases from J, leaving 15 bases between.

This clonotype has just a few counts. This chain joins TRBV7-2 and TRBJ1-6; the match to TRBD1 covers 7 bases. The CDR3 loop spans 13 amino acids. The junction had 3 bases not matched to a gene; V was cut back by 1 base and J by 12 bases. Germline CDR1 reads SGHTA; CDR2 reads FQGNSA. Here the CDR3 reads CASSLVGDRPLHF. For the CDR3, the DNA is TGTGCCAGCAGCTTAGTCGGGGACAGACCCCTCCACTTT.